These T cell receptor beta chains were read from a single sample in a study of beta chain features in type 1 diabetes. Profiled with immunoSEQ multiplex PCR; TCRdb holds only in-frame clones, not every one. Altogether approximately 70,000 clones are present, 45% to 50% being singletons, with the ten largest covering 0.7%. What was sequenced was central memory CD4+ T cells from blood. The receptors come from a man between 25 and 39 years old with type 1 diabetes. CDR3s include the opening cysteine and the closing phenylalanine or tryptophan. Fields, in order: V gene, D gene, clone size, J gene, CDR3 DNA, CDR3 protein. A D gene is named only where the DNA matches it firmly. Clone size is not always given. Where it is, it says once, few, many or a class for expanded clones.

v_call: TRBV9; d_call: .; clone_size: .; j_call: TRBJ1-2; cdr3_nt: TGTGCCAGCAGCCGGGACAATAACTATGGCTACACCTTC; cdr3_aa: CASSRDNNYGYTF
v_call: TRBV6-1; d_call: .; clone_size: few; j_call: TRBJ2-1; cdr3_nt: TGTGCCAGCAGTGGACAAAACAATGAGCAGTTCTTC; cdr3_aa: CASSGQNNEQFF
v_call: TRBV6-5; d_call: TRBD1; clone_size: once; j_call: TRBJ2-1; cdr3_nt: TGTGCCAGCAGTTGGACAGGGACCGGCTTAGGCGGTGAGCAGTTCTTC; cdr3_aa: CASSWTGTGLGGEQFF
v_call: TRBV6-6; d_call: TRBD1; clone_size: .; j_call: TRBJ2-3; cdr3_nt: TGTGCCAGCTCCTTTTGGGAGACAGGGGGTACAGATACGCAGTATTTT; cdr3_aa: CASSFWETGGTDTQYF
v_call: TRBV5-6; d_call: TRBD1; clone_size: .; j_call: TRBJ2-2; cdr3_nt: TGTGCCAGCAGCACCGCGGGACAGGGGGTCACCGGGGAGCTGTTTTTT; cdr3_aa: CASSTAGQGVTGELFF
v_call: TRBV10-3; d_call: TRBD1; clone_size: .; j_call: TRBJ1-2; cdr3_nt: TGTGCCATCAGTGAGTCGGGGACAGTTAACTATGGCTACACCTTC; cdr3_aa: CAISESGTVNYGYTF
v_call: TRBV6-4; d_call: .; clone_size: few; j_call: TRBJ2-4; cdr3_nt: TGTGCCAGCAGTGACGATGAGGGAAGACTTCAGTACTTC; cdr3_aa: CASSDDEGRLQYF
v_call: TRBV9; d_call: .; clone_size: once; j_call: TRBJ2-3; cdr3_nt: TGTGCCAGCAGCGTAGGACTATCCGATACGCAGTATTTT; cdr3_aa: CASSVGLSDTQYF
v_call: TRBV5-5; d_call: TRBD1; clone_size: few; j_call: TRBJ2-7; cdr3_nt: TGTGCCAGCAGCCACAACCGGGACAGGGTCGAGCAGTACTTC; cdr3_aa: CASSHNRDRVEQYF
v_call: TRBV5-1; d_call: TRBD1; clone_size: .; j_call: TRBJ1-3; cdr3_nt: TGCGCCAGCAGCTTGGGGGGCAGAGGCGGGACAGCAAACACCATATATTTT; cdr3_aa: CASSLGGRGGTANTIYF
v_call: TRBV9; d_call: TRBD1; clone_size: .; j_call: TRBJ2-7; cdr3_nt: TGTGCCAGCAGCGTAGCGACAGGGGCGACCGAGCAGTACTTC; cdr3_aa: CASSVATGATEQYF
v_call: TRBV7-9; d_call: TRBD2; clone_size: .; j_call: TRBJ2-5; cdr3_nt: TGTGCCAGCAGCTCATTAGCGGGGCTTAGTCGAGAGACCCAGTACTTC; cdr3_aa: CASSSLAGLSRETQYF
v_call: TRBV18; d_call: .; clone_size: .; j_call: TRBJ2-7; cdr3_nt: TGTGCCAGCTCAACCCCGGGGGAGCAGTACTTC; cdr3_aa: CASSTPGEQYF
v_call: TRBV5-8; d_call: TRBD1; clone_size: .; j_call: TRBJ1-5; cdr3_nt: TGTGCCAGCAGCCCGGGACAGCCTGATTATAGCAATCAGCCCCAGCATTTT; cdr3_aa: CASSPGQPDYSNQPQHF
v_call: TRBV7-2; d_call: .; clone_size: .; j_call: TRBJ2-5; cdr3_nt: TGTGCCAGCAGCTTGACGGGAGAAAGATTCTCTGAGACCCAGTACTTC; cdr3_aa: CASSLTGERFSETQYF
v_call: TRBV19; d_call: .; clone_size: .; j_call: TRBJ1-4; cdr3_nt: TGTGCCAGTACTCTACGACACCCTAATGAAAAACTGTTTTTT; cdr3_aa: CASTLRHPNEKLFF
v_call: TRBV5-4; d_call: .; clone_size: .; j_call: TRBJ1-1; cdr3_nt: TGTGCCAGCAGCCCACCCACAGAGAACACTGAAGCTTTCTTT; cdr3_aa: CASSPPTENTEAFF
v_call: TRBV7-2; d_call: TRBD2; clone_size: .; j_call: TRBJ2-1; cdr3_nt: TGTGCCAGCAGCCCCCGGGTAGCGGGTGATGAGCAGTTCTTC; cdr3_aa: CASSPRVAGDEQFF
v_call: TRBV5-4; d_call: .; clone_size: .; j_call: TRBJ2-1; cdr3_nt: TGTGCCAGCAGCTTGGAGGCGGACTCCGAAGAGCAGTTCTTC; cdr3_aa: CASSLEADSEEQFF
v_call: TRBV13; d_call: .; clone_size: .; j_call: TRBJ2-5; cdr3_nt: TGTGCCAGCACGGCGGGACAGAGGGGAGAGACCCAGTACTTC; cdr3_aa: CASTAGQRGETQYF
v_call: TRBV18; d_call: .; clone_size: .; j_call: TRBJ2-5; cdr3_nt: TGTGCCAGCTCACCACGGGGCGGGATCAACCGGGAGACCCAGTACTTC; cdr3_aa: CASSPRGGINRETQYF
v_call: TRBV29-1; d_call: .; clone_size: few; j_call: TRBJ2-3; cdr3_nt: TGCAGCGTTGCCCCCGCGGGGACAGATACGCAGTATTTT; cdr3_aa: CSVAPAGTDTQYF
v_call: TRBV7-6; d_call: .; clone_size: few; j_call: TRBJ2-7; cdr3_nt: TGTGCCAGCAGCCCAACTTTTCGTTCCTACGAGCAGTACTTC; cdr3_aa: CASSPTFRSYEQYF
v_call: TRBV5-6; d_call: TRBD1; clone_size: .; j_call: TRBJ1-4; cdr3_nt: TGTGCCAGCAGCCTGGACAGGGGAGAAAAACTGTTTTTT; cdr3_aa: CASSLDRGEKLFF
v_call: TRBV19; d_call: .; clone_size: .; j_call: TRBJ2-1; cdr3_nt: TGTGCCAGTAGTATCGCAAGTACAGGGCACAATGAGCAGTTCTTC; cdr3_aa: CASSIASTGHNEQFF
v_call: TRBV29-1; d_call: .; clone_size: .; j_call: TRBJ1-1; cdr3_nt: TGCAGCGTCGGGTCCTGGAACACTGAAGCTTTCTTT; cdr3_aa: CSVGSWNTEAFF
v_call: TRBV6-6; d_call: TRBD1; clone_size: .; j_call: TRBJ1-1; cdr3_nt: TGTGCCAGCAGTGGAGGGGACAGCCTCACCTCAGCTTTCTTT; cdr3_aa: CASSGGDSLTSAFF
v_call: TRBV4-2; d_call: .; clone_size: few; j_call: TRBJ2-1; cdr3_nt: TGTGCCAGCAGGCAGACCGGGGTCTCCTACAATGAGCAGTTCTTC; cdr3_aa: CASRQTGVSYNEQFF
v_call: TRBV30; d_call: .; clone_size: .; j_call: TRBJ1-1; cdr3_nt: TGTGCCTCAACGCCTGGGGAGGTGATGAACACTGAAGCTTTCTTT; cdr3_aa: CASTPGEVMNTEAFF